Given below is one T cell receptor beta chain in context. Its antigen remains unknown. This entry is derived from a study of radiation and T cells in renal cell carcinoma. Study outcomes and limitations: No pretreatment tumor biopsies were available for baseline clonotypes. From baseline, blood top tumor clonotypes peaked at 2 weeks post-radiation.

Trimming cost V 4 bases and J 6 bases, with 15 bases left between them. CDR3 length: 14 residues. Germline V gives CDR1 SEHNR, CDR2 FQNEAQ (reference sequence). Method: immunoSEQ multiplex PCR; TCRdb's copy keeps in-frame clones and lacks some. The profile shows more than 75,000 clones, about 86% of them singletons. Time point defined: blood 2 weeks post-SBRT. As to treatment: 15 Gy SBRT to primary tumor, nephrectomy 4 weeks later. After SBRT, blood was collected at 2 and 4 weeks, plus baseline. Clear cell pathology was present in this patient's renal cell carcinoma. V usage is TRBV7-9 and J usage is TRBJ1-2, with D possibly TRBD1 on 5 matching bases. This receptor was identified in a woman in her forties or fifties with renal cell carcinoma. The sequences come from blood, collected from a patient whose treatment included radiotherapy and nephrectomy. CDR3 sequence (DNA): TGTGCCAGCAGCTCTAGGCCCTTAGGGGATGGCTACACCTTC. This codes for CASSSRPLGDGYTF.